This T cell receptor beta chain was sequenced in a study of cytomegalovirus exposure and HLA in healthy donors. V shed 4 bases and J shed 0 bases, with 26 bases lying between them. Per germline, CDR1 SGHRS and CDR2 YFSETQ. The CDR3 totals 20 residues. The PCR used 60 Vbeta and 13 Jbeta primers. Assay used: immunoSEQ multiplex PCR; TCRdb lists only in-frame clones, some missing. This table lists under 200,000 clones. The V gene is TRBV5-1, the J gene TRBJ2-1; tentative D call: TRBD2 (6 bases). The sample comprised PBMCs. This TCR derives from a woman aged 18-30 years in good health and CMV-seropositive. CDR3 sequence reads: CASSTLPTSRVQSSYNEQFF. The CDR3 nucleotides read TGCGCCAGCAGCACCCTTCCGACTAGTCGAGTTCAAAGCTCCTACAATGAGCAGTTCTTC.